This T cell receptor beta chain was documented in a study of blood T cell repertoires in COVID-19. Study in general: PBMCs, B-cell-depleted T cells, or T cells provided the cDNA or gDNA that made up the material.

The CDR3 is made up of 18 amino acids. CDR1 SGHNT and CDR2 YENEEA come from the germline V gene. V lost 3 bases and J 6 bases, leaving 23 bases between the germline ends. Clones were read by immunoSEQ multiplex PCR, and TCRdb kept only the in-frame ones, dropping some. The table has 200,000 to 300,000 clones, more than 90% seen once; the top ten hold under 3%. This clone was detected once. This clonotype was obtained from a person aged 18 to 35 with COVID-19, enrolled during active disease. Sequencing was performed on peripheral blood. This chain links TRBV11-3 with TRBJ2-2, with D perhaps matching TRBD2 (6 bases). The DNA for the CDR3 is TGTGCCAGCAGCTTCGCAGGCGGGGTCGGAGGGGTTGCCGGGGAGCTGTTTTTT. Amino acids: CASSFAGGVGGVAGELFF.